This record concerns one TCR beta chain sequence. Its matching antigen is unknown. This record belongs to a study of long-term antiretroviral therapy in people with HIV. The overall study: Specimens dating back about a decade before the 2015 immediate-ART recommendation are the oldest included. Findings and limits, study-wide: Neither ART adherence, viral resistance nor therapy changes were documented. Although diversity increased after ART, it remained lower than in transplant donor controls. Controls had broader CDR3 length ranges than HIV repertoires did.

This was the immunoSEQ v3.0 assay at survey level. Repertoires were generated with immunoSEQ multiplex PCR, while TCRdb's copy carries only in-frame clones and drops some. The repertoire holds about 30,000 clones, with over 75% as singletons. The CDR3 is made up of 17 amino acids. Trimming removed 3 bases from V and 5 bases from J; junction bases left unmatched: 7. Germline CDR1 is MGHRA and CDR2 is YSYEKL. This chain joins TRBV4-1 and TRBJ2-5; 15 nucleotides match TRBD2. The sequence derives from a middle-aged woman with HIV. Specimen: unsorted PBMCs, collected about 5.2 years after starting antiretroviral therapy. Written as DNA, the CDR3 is TGCGCCAGCAGCCACGGACTAGCGGGAGGGCCGGGGGAGACCCAGTACTTC. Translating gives CASSHGLAGGPGETQYF.